What follows are 22 T cell receptor beta chains derived from one specimen sequenced in a study of cytomegalovirus exposure and HLA in healthy donors. Generated by immunoSEQ multiplex PCR, the TCRdb table keeps only in-frame clones and is missing some. The sample holds 180,000 or so clones, approximately 89% seen once. The sequenced sample consisted of PBMCs. The source is a man aged 18-30 years in good health and CMV-seropositive.

The chain employs TRBV19 and TRBJ2-3; 7 nucleotides match TRBD1. The CDR3 is made up of 15 amino acids. CDR1 LNHDA and CDR2 SQIVND come from the germline V gene (reference sequence). V lost 3 bases, J lost 0 bases, and 3 bases stayed unmatched. The CDR3 sequence: CASSIGTESTDTQYF. In nucleotides, the CDR3 is TGTGCCAGTAGTATCGGGACAGAGAGCACAGATACGCAGTATTTT. Complete variable domain (other parts from reference TRBV19 and TRBJ2-3): DGGITQSPKYLFRKEGQNVTLSCEQNLNHDAMYWYRQDPGQGLRLIYYSQIVNDFQKGDIAEGYSVSREKKESFPLTVTSAQKNPTAFYLCASSIGTESTDTQYFGPGTRLTVL.

This clone was observed a few times. The chain recombines TRBV7-9 with TRBJ1-2; 8 bases align to TRBD1. From germline, CDR1 is SEHNR and CDR2 FQNEAQ (reference sequence). V gave up 5 bases and J gave up 6 bases; unmatched junction bases: 8. There are 14 residues in the CDR3. The CDR3 DNA is TGTGCCAGCAGCGATTCCGGGACAGGCCATGGCTACACCTTC. Translated: CASSDSGTGHGYTF. Full variable domain (remainder filled in from reference TRBV7-9 and TRBJ1-2): DTGVSQNPRHKITKRGQNVTFRCDPISEHNRLYWYRQTLGQGPEFLTYFQNEAQLEKSRLLSDRFSAERPKGSFSTLEIQRTEQGDSAMYLCASSDSGTGHGYTFGSGTRLTVV.

The chain links TRBV5-5 to TRBJ1-3; D call uncertain. Deletions cut 0 bases from V and 0 bases from J, with 13 bases between. CDR3 length: 17 amino acids. CDR1 is SGHKS and CDR2 is YYEKEE in the germline V gene (reference sequence). CDR3: CASSLAAGEGSGNTIYF. For the CDR3, the DNA is TGTGCCAGCAGCTTGGCCGCGGGAGAGGGCTCTGGAAACACCATATATTTT.

The chain recombines TRBV5-8 with TRBJ2-5; D unclear. The V gene's germline CDR1 is SGHTS and CDR2 YDEGEE. Deletions cut 0 bases from V and 0 bases from J, with 6 bases between. The CDR3 spans 14 residues. The CDR3 DNA reads TGTGCCAGCAGCTTGGCCGGGTACCAAGAGACCCAGTACTTC. Protein sequence: CASSLAGYQETQYF.

This rearrangement joins TRBV9 to TRBJ2-2; 7 bases fit TRBD1. The CDR3 is 17 amino acids. Germline CDR1 SGDLS, CDR2 YYNGEE. V lost 3 bases to trimming and J lost 2 bases; unmatched junction nucleotides: 10. CDR3 sequence (DNA): TGTGCCAGCAGCGGAGGGAACCAGGGGGTCAACACCGGGGAGCTGTTTTTT. This translates into CASSGGNQGVNTGELFF.

The CDR3 protein is CASSSRQVGGGTIYF. CDR3 nucleotides: TGTGCCAGCAGCTCTAGACAGGTTGGCGGCGGCACCATATATTTT. This chain connects TRBV7-9 to TRBJ1-3; a possible D gene is TRBD1 (6 bases). This CDR3 has 15 residues. With 4 bases removed from V and 9 bases from J, the gap between germline ends came to 19 bases. The germline V gene has CDR1 SEHNR and CDR2 FQNEAQ (reference sequence).

Notes on this clone: Other DNA sequences from this sample encode an identical CDR3 as well. DNA for the CDR3: TGTGCCAGCAGGTCGAATGAGCAGTTCTTC. This translates into CASRSNEQFF. The chain joins TRBV2 to TRBJ2-1; D is ambiguous. Germline V gene data show CDR1 as SNHLY and CDR2 as FYNNEI. V was clipped by 6 bases and J by 7 bases, with 4 bases between them. This CDR3 has 10 residues. The variable domain in full, completed from reference TRBV2 and TRBJ2-1, reads EPEVTQTPSHQVTQMGQEVILRCVPISNHLYFYWYRQILGQKVEFLVSFYNNEISEKSEIFDDQFSVERPDGSNFTLKIRSTKLEDSAMYFCASRSNEQFFGPGTRLTVL.

The chain links TRBV27 to TRBJ2-7; D is ambiguous. V was cut by 6 bases and J by 6 bases, with 24 bases left in between. The V gene's germline CDR1 is MNHEY and CDR2 SMNVEV (reference sequence). This CDR3 contains 16 residues. The CDR3 sequence: CASSPRGIRPGGEQYF. In nucleotides, the CDR3 is TGTGCCAGCAGCCCCCGAGGTATCCGTCCGGGTGGCGAGCAGTACTTC.

The rearrangement uses TRBV12-5 and TRBJ1-2; possibly TRBD1 for D (6 bases). Germline values: CDR1 LGHNT, CDR2 FRNRAP. CDR3 length: 15 residues. The V end was cut by 6 bases, the J end by 4 bases, with 18 bases between. The DNA of the CDR3 is TGTGCTAGTGGCCCACCTCCGGGGGGCGGCTATGGCTACACCTTC. This gives the protein CASGPPPGGGYGYTF.

The chain recombines TRBV4-3 with TRBJ1-2, with D unclear. This CDR3 contains 17 residues. CDR1 is LGHNA and CDR2 is YSLEER in the germline V gene. V dropped 4 bases and J dropped 5 bases, with 23 bases sitting between them. CDR3 region: CASSPSDFLAGKYGYTF. CDR3 DNA sequence: TGCGCCAGCAGCCCCTCCGACTTTTTGGCGGGAAAGTATGGCTACACCTTC.

The chain carries TRBV19 and TRBJ1-4; D not certain. Trimming shortened V by 6 bases and J by 0 bases, and 11 bases separated the two germline ends. Germline V gene sequence: CDR1 LNHDA, CDR2 SQIVND (reference sequence). The CDR3 totals 15 residues. The chain's CDR3 is CASRDGGATNEKLFF. CDR3 in DNA: TGTGCCAGTAGAGACGGAGGTGCAACTAATGAAAAACTGTTTTTT.

The chain joins TRBV9 to TRBJ2-1, with TRBD2 matching over 8 bases. V shed 0 bases, J shed 4 bases, and the junction held 9 bases outside the gene matches. The length of the CDR3 is 17 residues. Germline V CDR1 and CDR2: SGDLS, YYNGEE. The CDR3 region has the DNA TGTGCCAGCAGCGTAGTGGGGGTAGCGGGGTCGTACAATGAGCAGTTCTTC. Its translation: CASSVVGVAGSYNEQFF.

This chain uses TRBV6-5 with TRBJ1-2; TRBD1 agrees at 9 bases. The CDR3 covers 15 residues. After removal of 0 bases from V and 5 bases from J, the junction contained 4 bases not matched to a gene. The V gene's germline CDR1 is MNHEY and CDR2 SVGAGI. Here the CDR3 DNA reads TGTGCCAGCAGTTACTCTCGACAGGGGGGATATGGCTACACCTTC. Amino acids: CASSYSRQGGYGYTF.

J is TRBJ1-6 and V is TRBV6-6; D unclear. CDR3 size: 14 residues. Trimming took off 6 bases at V and 6 bases at J, with 12 bases between the two ends. CDR1 MNHNY and CDR2 SVGAGI come from the germline V gene (reference sequence). CDR3 DNA sequence: TGTGCCAGCAGCCCTTTGGCAGTTAATTCACCCCTCCACTTT. It codes for CASSPLAVNSPLHF.

The genes are TRBV9 and TRBJ2-3; D ambiguous. Germline assignment: CDR1 SGDLS and CDR2 YYNGEE. The V gene lost 5 bases and the J gene lost 0 bases, with 7 bases spanning the gap. There are 13 residues in the CDR3. CDR3 region: CASRDSSTDTQYF. The CDR3 coding sequence is TGTGCCAGCAGAGACTCTAGCACAGATACGCAGTATTTT.

V gene TRBV5-6 combines with J gene TRBJ2-7, with 8 bases matching TRBD1. Germline V CDR1 and CDR2: SGHDT, YYEEEE. This CDR3 comprises 14 residues. J lost 7 bases, V lost 4 bases, and 10 bases had no gene match. The CDR3, as DNA: TGTGCCAGCAGCCTTCCTACAGGGGGTCGAGAGCAGTACTTC. Its translation is CASSLPTGGREQYF.

This clone came up once. The rearrangement uses TRBV27 and TRBJ1-2; 7 positions agree with TRBD1. The CDR3 runs to 14 residues. The germline V gene encodes CDR1 MNHEY and CDR2 SMNVEV (reference sequence). The V segment lost 3 bases and the J segment 8 bases; nucleotides outside the gene matches: 9. CDR3 amino acids: CASSFLQGSGGYTF. CDR3 coding DNA: TGTGCCAGCAGTTTCCTACAGGGGAGTGGGGGCTACACCTTC.

The chain joins TRBV7-6 to TRBJ1-1; 8 bases fit TRBD1. The V gene end was trimmed by 1 base and the J gene end by 1 base; junction bases not matched to a gene: 2. The CDR3 is 15 residues long. Germline V lookup: CDR1 SGHVS, CDR2 FNYEAQ. CDR3 DNA sequence: TGTGCCAGCAGCTTAGGGCAGGGGGCGAACACTGAAGCTTTCTTT. Encoded protein: CASSLGQGANTEAFF.

V and J are TRBV7-9 and TRBJ1-1, with D maybe TRBD1 (6 bases). Trimming cost V 7 bases and J 3 bases, with 9 bases left between them. Germline lookup yields CDR1 SEHNR and CDR2 FQNEAQ (reference sequence). The CDR3 is 12 amino acids. The CDR3 spells CASKGGDTEAFF. CDR3 DNA: TGTGCCAGCAAGGGGGGGGACACTGAAGCTTTCTTT.

This chain links TRBV7-3 with TRBJ1-1; D might be TRBD1 (5 bases). Per the germline V gene, CDR1 is SGHTA and CDR2 is FQGTGA. Trimming left V 7 bases short and J 1 base short, with 13 bases between. This CDR3 contains 14 residues. DNA for the CDR3: TGTGCCAGCACGCCTGGACATTCGAACACTGAAGCTTTCTTT. It encodes CASTPGHSNTEAFF.

Here the CDR3 DNA reads TGTGCCAGCAGTTTAAGTACTAGCGGGGTATCCTACAATGAGCAGTTCTTC. This translates into CASSLSTSGVSYNEQFF. The genes are TRBV27 and TRBJ2-1, with TRBD2 matching 10 bases. Germline CDR1 MNHEY, CDR2 SMNVEV (reference sequence). J lost 1 base, V lost 2 bases, and 5 bases had no gene match. The CDR3 covers 17 residues.

The rearrangement uses TRBV15 and TRBJ2-3; maybe TRBD2 (6 bases). The germline CDR1 and CDR2 sequences are LNHNV and YYDKDF (reference sequence). Trimming left V 4 bases short and J 1 base short, with 12 bases between. The CDR3 contains 15 residues. Here the CDR3 reads CATSIRSGGTDTQYF. CDR3 DNA sequence: TGTGCCACCAGCATCCGTAGCGGTGGCACAGATACGCAGTATTTT.